The rows below give T cell receptor beta chains drawn from one sample of a study of T cell responses to AZD1222 COVID-19 vaccine. The data were produced by immunoSEQ multiplex PCR, yet TCRdb's version contains in-frame clones alone and is incomplete. The sample shows roughly 80,000 clones, 90% of them seen only once. Sequencing was performed on peripheral blood, taken on day 0 of AZD1222 vaccination. The receptor source for this set is an adult in good health. CDR3s include the opening cysteine and the closing phenylalanine or tryptophan. A D gene is named only where the DNA matches it firmly. Size is stated for part of the rows, as once, few or many counts, or as a class when the clone is expanded.

TGTGCCAGCAGATCGACAGGGAGGGGAGACTATGGCTACACCTTC,CASRSTGRGDYGYTF,NA,TRBD1,TRBJ1-2,TRBV6-5
TGTGCCTGGAGCCGGCCAGGGGGATCTAACTATGGCTACACCTTC,CAWSRPGGSNYGYTF,NA,TRBD1,TRBJ1-2,TRBV30
TGTGCCAGCAGCCCGGACGGAAGCAATCAGCCCCAGCATTTT,CASSPDGSNQPQHF,few,NA,TRBJ1-5,TRBV7-2
TGTGCCAGTAGTCTGCACCAGAGTGGCTACACCTTC,CASSLHQSGYTF,NA,NA,TRBJ1-2,TRBV19
TGTGCCGCCAGGGGATCGACCGGCACTGAAGCTTTCTTT,CAARGSTGTEAFF,NA,NA,TRBJ1-1,TRBV10-3
TGTGCCAGCAGCTTAGCCCTCGGGGGGCCCACTGAAGCTTTCTTT,CASSLALGGPTEAFF,NA,NA,TRBJ1-1,TRBV11-2
TGTGCCAGCAGCTTAGGACTAGCGGGGTACAATGAGCAGTTCTTC,CASSLGLAGYNEQFF,NA,TRBD2,TRBJ2-1,TRBV7-3
TGTGCCAGTAGTGTGGGACAGAACAATCAGCCCCAGCATTTT,CASSVGQNNQPQHF,NA,TRBD1,TRBJ1-5,TRBV19
TGTGCCAGCAGCGGAGGTAGGGGTTGGGGAACTAATGAGCAGTTCTTC,CASSGGRGWGTNEQFF,NA,NA,TRBJ2-1,TRBV7-8
TGCGCCAGCAGCTTGTCGGTCTCTGGAAACACCATATATTTT,CASSLSVSGNTIYF,NA,NA,TRBJ1-3,TRBV5-1
TGTGCCAGTACTCCGACAGGGGGTGGAGGGACTGAAGCTTTCTTT,CASTPTGGGGTEAFF,NA,TRBD1,TRBJ1-1,TRBV19
TGTGCCAGCAGCTTGGACGGGAGCTCCTACGAGCAGTACTTC,CASSLDGSSYEQYF,NA,NA,TRBJ2-7,TRBV11-2
TGTGCCAGCAGCCCCCGGACATCTCTTAACACTGAAGCTTTCTTT,CASSPRTSLNTEAFF,NA,NA,TRBJ1-1,TRBV6-5
TGTGCCAGCAGCCCGAGAAATAGCAATCAGCCCCAGCATTTT,CASSPRNSNQPQHF,NA,NA,TRBJ1-5,TRBV7-9
TGCGCCAGCAGCTCGGCTATAGCGGGGCCAAGCACAGATACGCAGTATTTT,CASSSAIAGPSTDTQYF,NA,TRBD2,TRBJ2-3,TRBV5-1